Listed below are T cell receptor beta chains from one sample, sequenced in a study of Graves' ophthalmopathy and Graves' hyperthyroidism. TCRdb passed the multiplex PCR reads through MiXCR, listing each CDR3 protein once. The sample holds about 340,000 distinct CDR3 sequences, 17% seen once. The material sequenced was peripheral blood. Receptors originate from an adult man with Graves' ophthalmopathy. Each CDR3 is given with its conserved first and last residue. Fields, in order: V gene, clone size, D gene, J gene, CDR3 DNA, CDR3 protein. A D gene is named only where the DNA matches it firmly. A clone size is listed for some rows: how often the clone was seen (once, few, many), or a class if it is expanded.

V: TRBV6-5; size: many; D: -; J: TRBJ1-2; DNA: TGTGCCAGCAGTTTTCCCACGGGCCGCAACTATGGCTACACCTTC; CDR3: CASSFPTGRNYGYTF
V: TRBV6-1; size: many; D: -; J: TRBJ1-5; DNA: TGTGCCAGCAGTGAATCAGGGACCTATGGCAATCAGCCCCAGCATTTT; CDR3: CASSESGTYGNQPQHF
V: TRBV28; size: many; D: TRBD1; J: TRBJ2-7; DNA: TGTGCCAGCAGTTTAAGCCGGGACAGGGGGTACGAGCAGTACTTC; CDR3: CASSLSRDRGYEQYF
V: TRBV28; size: many; D: -; J: TRBJ2-2; DNA: TGTGCCAGCAGACGTCCTGGGGACACCGGGGAGCTGTTTTTT; CDR3: CASRRPGDTGELFF
V: TRBV6-2/TRBV6-3; size: many; D: -; J: TRBJ1-6; DNA: TGTGCCAGCAGTTACGACGGAGATAATTCACCCCTCCACTTT; CDR3: CASSYDGDNSPLHF
V: TRBV12-3/TRBV12-4; size: -; D: -; J: TRBJ1-1; DNA: TGTGCCAGCAGTTCAGTACGGGGAGGAACTGAAGCTTTCTTT; CDR3: CASSSVRGGTEAFF
V: TRBV6-1; size: many; D: -; J: TRBJ1-5; DNA: TGTGCCAGCAGTAAAGACAGAGGCAATCAGCCCCAGCATTTT; CDR3: CASSKDRGNQPQHF
V: TRBV4-3; size: -; D: TRBD1; J: TRBJ1-6; DNA: TGCGCCAGCAGCCAAGACGGGGGGGGACAGGCTCGCTCTAGCCCCTCTTCGGGGCTCCACTTT; CDR3: CASSQDGGGQARSSPSSGLHF
V: TRBV7-9; size: many; D: -; J: TRBJ2-2; DNA: TGTGCCAGCAGCTACGACGCCCCCACCGGGGAGCTGTTTTTT; CDR3: CASSYDAPTGELFF
V: TRBV12-3/TRBV12-4; size: many; D: -; J: TRBJ1-6; DNA: TGTGCCAGCAGTTCCCGGGACACATTTAATTCACCCCTCCACTTT; CDR3: CASSSRDTFNSPLHF
V: TRBV2; size: -; D: -; J: TRBJ1-5; DNA: TGTGCCAGCAGTGATTCCAGCAGAGATCAGCCCCAGCATTTT; CDR3: CASSDSSRDQPQHF
V: TRBV9; size: many; D: TRBD2; J: TRBJ2-7; DNA: TGTGCCAGCAGCGTAGATTACGGGAGGGCCCACGAGCAGTACTTC; CDR3: CASSVDYGRAHEQYF
V: TRBV12-3/TRBV12-4; size: -; D: -; J: TRBJ1-5; DNA: TGTGCCAGCAGTTTGGACACAGGGCAGCCCCAGCATTTT; CDR3: CASSLDTGQPQHF
V: TRBV18; size: many; D: -; J: TRBJ1-5; DNA: TGTGCCAGCTTGCGGCAGCCCCAGCATTTT; CDR3: CASLRQPQHF
V: TRBV11-2; size: -; D: -; J: TRBJ1-1; DNA: TGTGCCAGCAGCTTAGAGATCCCAGGAAAGAACTCGGAAGCTTTCTTT; CDR3: CASSLEIPGKNSEAFF
V: TRBV29-1; size: many; D: -; J: TRBJ1-1; DNA: TGCAGCGCCTACCCGGGCAGGGCGCAGAACACTGAAGCTTTCTTT; CDR3: CSAYPGRAQNTEAFF
V: TRBV20-1; size: many; D: -; J: TRBJ1-3; DNA: TGCCCTTTAAGCGGCTCTGGAAACACCATATATTTT; CDR3: CPLSGSGNTIYF
V: TRBV12-3/TRBV12-4; size: many; D: -; J: TRBJ1-2; DNA: TGTGCCAGCAGTCCTTCGGGGGCGTATGGCTACACCTTC; CDR3: CASSPSGAYGYTF
V: TRBV13; size: -; D: TRBD2; J: TRBJ2-7; DNA: TGTGCCAGCAGCTCGGCTCTAGCGGGAGGGCCGGGGGAGCAGTACTTC; CDR3: CASSSALAGGPGEQYF
V: TRBV14; size: -; D: TRBD1; J: TRBJ1-1; DNA: TGTGCCAGCAGCCAAGCCGGGACAGGGGTGAACACTGAAGCTTTCTTT; CDR3: CASSQAGTGVNTEAFF
V: TRBV6-1; size: -; D: TRBD1; J: TRBJ2-7; DNA: TGTGCCAGCAGTGGACGGGACAGGGGTATCTACGAGCAGTACTTC; CDR3: CASSGRDRGIYEQYF
V: TRBV5-1; size: many; D: TRBD1; J: TRBJ2-7; DNA: TGCGCCAGCAGCCCCGAGAACAGGGGTTTCTACGAGCAGTACTTC; CDR3: CASSPENRGFYEQYF
V: TRBV9; size: -; D: -; J: TRBJ2-7; DNA: TGTGCCAGCAGCTCAGCCCAGGGATCCTACGAGCAGTACTTC; CDR3: CASSSAQGSYEQYF
V: TRBV5-1; size: many; D: -; J: TRBJ1-2; DNA: TGCGCCAGCAGCTTGGCTTTCGGCCAGGGCCAAAGCACCTTC; CDR3: CASSLAFGQGQSTF
V: TRBV6-5; size: many; D: -; J: TRBJ1-5; DNA: TGTGCCAGCAGTTACCGCCGGAGGAGTGGGTCCACAATTAGCAATCAGCCCCAGCATTTT; CDR3: CASSYRRRSGSTISNQPQHF
V: TRBV3-1; size: many; D: -; J: TRBJ2-7; DNA: TGTGCCAGCAGCCAAGGACAGTACTCCTACGAGCAGTACTTC; CDR3: CASSQGQYSYEQYF